The entry below describes one T cell receptor beta chain. Its target is unknown. PCR was performed using 60 Vbeta and 13 Jbeta primers. Clones were read by immunoSEQ multiplex PCR, and TCRdb kept only the in-frame ones, dropping some. The data show around 120,000 clones, over 70% seen once. The donors, nominally healthy at sampling, likely had unrecorded immune exposures. Trimming took 8 bases from V and 7 from J; bases not matched to a gene: 14. The length of the CDR3 is 16 residues. In germline, CDR1 is MNHNY, CDR2 SVGAGI (reference sequence). These data belong to a study of cytomegalovirus exposure and HLA in healthy donors. Whole-study results and caveats: Usually a TCR sequence was rare, but some public TCRs were found in many donors.

The TCR was taken from a woman between 50 and 59 years old in good health and CMV-seropositive. The chain uses TRBV6-6 and TRBJ2-1, with 10 bases lining up with TRBD2. The sequenced sample was PBMCs. This CDR3 is CASLSLLAGEGNEQFF. The CDR3 region has the DNA TGTGCCAGCCTATCTCTCCTAGCGGGAGAGGGGAATGAGCAGTTCTTC.